The rows below give T cell receptor beta chains drawn from one sample of a study of human T cells and chemical hapten exposure. A single record per CDR3 protein comes from TCRdb applying MiXCR to the RACE reads. Counted here are 65,000 to 95,000 distinct CDR3 sequences, 6% to 8.5% occurring once; the ten biggest clones make up 1% to 1.5%. The specimen comprised whole blood, sampled in connection with sensitization to the hapten diphenylcyclopropenone (DPC). These receptors were obtained from a woman in her 30s with alopecia areata. Some clones in this sample may be carry-over from other donors' samples. CDR3s include the opening cysteine and the closing phenylalanine or tryptophan. The order of the fields is clone size, D gene, V gene, J gene, CDR3 protein, CDR3 DNA. D genes are given only for firm matches. Clone size is stated in some rows and not others, as once, few, many or a class when expanded.

many	-	TRBV20-1	TRBJ1-3	CSARDSYRGSIPTIYF	TGCAGTGCTAGAGATAGTTACCGGGGAAGTATCCCCACCATATATTTT
few	-	TRBV4-1	TRBJ1-1	CASSLLAANTEAFF	TGCGCCAGCAGTTTGTTGGCCGCGAACACTGAAGCTTTCTTT
many	-	TRBV12-3/TRBV12-4	TRBJ1-1	CASSTQGQKNTEAFF	TGTGCCAGCAGTACGCAAGGACAGAAAAACACTGAAGCTTTCTTT
many	-	TRBV7-8	TRBJ1-6	CASSLLLVNSPLHF	TGTGCCAGCAGCTTATTGTTGGTGAATTCACCCCTCCACTTT
many	TRBD2	TRBV25-1	TRBJ2-5	CARTVSGGEETQYF	TGTGCCAGGACCGTTAGCGGGGGAGAAGAGACCCAGTACTTC
many	-	TRBV20-1	TRBJ2-4	CSAGEGENIQYF	TGCAGTGCAGGAGAGGGAGAAAACATTCAGTACTTC
few	TRBD1	TRBV18	TRBJ1-2	CASSPTGVGANYGYTF	TGTGCCAGCTCACCGACAGGGGTGGGAGCTAACTATGGCTACACCTTC
-	TRBD1	TRBV30	TRBJ2-7	CAWSAGTGISYEQYF	TGTGCCTGGAGTGCCGGGACAGGGATATCCTACGAGCAGTACTTC
many	TRBD1	TRBV2	TRBJ2-7	CVSSPPGQGNEQYF	TGTGTCAGCAGTCCACCGGGACAGGGAAACGAGCAGTACTTC
few	-	TRBV20-1	TRBJ1-1	CSASVSGTVNTEAFF	TGCAGTGCTAGTGTATCAGGGACGGTGAACACTGAAGCTTTCTTT
-	-	TRBV5-1	TRBJ2-2	CASIGGQTGELFF	TGCGCCAGCATCGGGGGCCAGACCGGGGAGCTGTTTTTT
many	-	TRBV20-1	TRBJ1-3	CSAGGGSGNTIYF	TGCAGTGCTGGGGGGGGCTCTGGAAACACCATATATTTT
many	-	TRBV5-1	TRBJ2-6	CASSLSLSGANVLTF	TGCGCCAGCAGCTTATCTCTATCTGGGGCCAACGTCCTGACTTTC
few	-	TRBV6-1	TRBJ1-2	CASSRGGNDYGYTF	TGTGCCAGCAGTCGCGGGGGGAATGACTATGGCTACACCTTC
many	-	TRBV20-1	TRBJ2-3	CSASGVPDTQYF	TGCAGTGCTAGCGGGGTCCCAGATACGCAGTATTTT
many	-	TRBV2	TRBJ1-2	CASQRRSGEAYGYTF	TGTGCCAGTCAACGGCGATCGGGGGAGGCCTATGGCTACACCTTC
-	-	TRBV20-1	TRBJ2-1	CSARSPISRNNEQFF	TGCAGTGCTAGAAGCCCCATCAGCCGAAACAATGAGCAGTTCTTC
-	TRBD1	TRBV5-4	TRBJ1-2	CASSGQTGKTSYGYTF	TGTGCCAGCAGCGGTCAGACAGGGAAGACGAGCTATGGCTACACCTTC
-	-	TRBV12-3/TRBV12-4	TRBJ1-3	CASSTDSGNTIYF	TGTGCCAGCAGCACGGACTCTGGAAACACCATATATTTT
few	TRBD1	TRBV27	TRBJ1-4	CASSSPGTGEKLFF	TGTGCCAGCAGTTCCCCCGGGACAGGGGAAAAACTGTTTTTT
many	-	TRBV5-1	TRBJ2-2	CASSLAPTGTNTGELFF	TGCGCCAGCAGCTTGGCCCCTACAGGGACGAACACCGGGGAGCTGTTTTTT
-	TRBD1	TRBV12-3/TRBV12-4	TRBJ1-6	CASSGRQGNNSPLHF	TGTGCCAGCAGTGGTCGACAGGGGAATAATTCACCCCTCCACTTT
many	TRBD2	TRBV20-1	TRBJ2-3	CSARDIPGLGPDTQYF	TGCAGTGCTAGAGATATCCCGGGACTAGGACCAGATACGCAGTATTTT
few	-	TRBV11-2	TRBJ2-1	CASSAIGGFGYNEQFF	TGTGCCAGCAGCGCTATAGGGGGTTTTGGCTACAATGAGCAGTTCTTC
many	TRBD2	TRBV27	TRBJ2-1	CASSTGTTNNEQFF	TGTGCCAGCAGCACCGGGACTACGAACAATGAGCAGTTCTTC
many	TRBD1	TRBV10-3	TRBJ2-1	CAISQGQWVRQFF	TGTGCCATCAGCCAGGGACAGTGGGTGAGGCAGTTCTTC
many	-	TRBV9	TRBJ1-1	CASSKSFVTEAFF	TGTGCCAGCAGCAAATCTTTTGTCACTGAAGCTTTCTTT
-	-	TRBV19	TRBJ2-2	CASRELSGGNTGELFF	TGTGCCAGTCGAGAGTTGTCGGGGGGCAACACCGGGGAGCTGTTTTTT
few	-	TRBV3-1	TRBJ2-7	CASSHPGTDSYEQYF	TGTGCCAGCAGCCACCCCGGGACGGACTCCTACGAGCAGTACTTC
few	TRBD1	TRBV6-6	TRBJ1-2	CASSPGTGGDLGAYGYTF	TGTGCCAGCAGCCCCGGGACAGGGGGCGATCTGGGTGCCTATGGCTACACCTTC
many	-	TRBV20-1	TRBJ2-5	CSATPGAEETQYF	TGCAGTGCTACCCCCGGGGCAGAAGAGACCCAGTACTTC
few	-	TRBV6-5	TRBJ2-3	CASSLQTDTDTQYF	TGTGCCAGCAGTCTACAGACAGACACAGATACGCAGTATTTT
-	-	TRBV6-1	TRBJ2-3	CASSVGGEQDTQYF	TGTGCCAGCAGTGTTGGTGGGGAACAGGATACGCAGTATTTT
-	-	TRBV20-1	TRBJ1-3	CSATTVGNTIYF	TGCAGTGCTACGACAGTAGGGAACACCATATATTTT
many	TRBD1	TRBV2	TRBJ2-7	CASRGDRGVGEQYF	TGTGCCAGCAGGGGGGACAGGGGCGTAGGGGAGCAGTACTTC
many	-	TRBV3-1	TRBJ2-3	CASSQARTYTDTQYF	TGTGCCAGCAGCCAAGCAAGGACCTACACAGATACGCAGTATTTT
many	-	TRBV12-3/TRBV12-4	TRBJ1-5	CASGLAGGNQPQHF	TGTGCCAGCGGTCTCGCAGGGGGCAATCAGCCCCAGCATTTT
-	-	TRBV7-6	TRBJ1-1	CTSSPWRGANTEAFF	TGTACCAGCAGCCCGTGGCGGGGAGCGAACACTGAAGCTTTCTTT
many	-	TRBV29-1	TRBJ2-5	CSGRRGPETQYF	TGCAGCGGGAGGCGCGGTCCAGAGACCCAGTACTTC
few	-	TRBV6-2/TRBV6-3	TRBJ2-6	CASLTGTSGANVLTF	TGTGCCAGTCTAACGGGGACGTCTGGGGCCAACGTCCTGACTTTC
-	TRBD2	TRBV5-1	TRBJ2-7	CASSSIGLAGPDSYEQYF	TGCGCCAGCAGCTCAATTGGACTAGCGGGGCCCGACTCCTACGAGCAGTACTTC
few	-	TRBV30	TRBJ1-5	CAWSVQGSPEPQHF	TGTGCCTGGAGTGTACAGGGCAGCCCCGAGCCCCAGCATTTT
-	-	TRBV18	TRBJ1-5	CASSPSGTIYQPQHF	TGTGCCAGCTCACCGAGCGGGACTATCTATCAGCCCCAGCATTTT
many	TRBD1	TRBV12-3/TRBV12-4	TRBJ2-1	CASTRLGQGAYNEQFF	TGTGCCAGCACCCGTTTGGGTCAGGGGGCTTACAATGAGCAGTTCTTC
many	-	TRBV6-5	TRBJ1-2	CASSYSYRDVDNYGYTF	TGTGCCAGCAGTTACTCTTACCGGGACGTAGATAACTATGGCTACACCTTC
many	TRBD1	TRBV6-6	TRBJ2-3	CASRATGADTQYF	TGTGCCAGCAGAGCGACAGGGGCAGATACGCAGTATTTT
many	-	TRBV18	TRBJ1-1	CASSPWGLTEAFF	TGTGCCAGCTCACCATGGGGGCTCACTGAAGCTTTCTTT
many	TRBD1	TRBV5-1	TRBJ2-3	CASSLISGGYTDTQYF	TGCGCCAGCAGCTTGATATCAGGGGGCTACACAGATACGCAGTATTTT
once	TRBD1	TRBV20-1	TRBJ2-2	CSARGQGAETGELFF	TGCAGTGCTAGGGGACAGGGGGCGGAGACCGGGGAGCTGTTTTTT
-	-	TRBV27	TRBJ1-2	CASSNTDNYGYTF	TGTGCCAGCAGTAACACGGATAACTATGGCTACACCTTC
-	TRBD1	TRBV6-5	TRBJ1-1	CASSHWTGAGTEAFF	TGTGCCAGCAGCCACTGGACAGGGGCGGGCACTGAAGCTTTCTTT
many	-	TRBV30	TRBJ2-7	CAWSQQSSYEQYF	TGTGCCTGGAGTCAGCAATCAAGCTACGAGCAGTACTTC
few	-	TRBV6-6	TRBJ2-1	CASSSLPEQFF	TGTGCCAGCAGTTCTCTCCCTGAGCAGTTCTTC
many	-	TRBV25-1	TRBJ1-1	CASSSNRESRTEAFF	TGTGCCAGCAGTAGCAACAGGGAAAGTAGGACTGAAGCTTTCTTT
many	-	TRBV7-9	TRBJ2-2	CASSLVSTGELFF	TGTGCCAGCAGCTTAGTTTCGACCGGGGAGCTGTTTTTT